These 27 T cell receptor beta chains were all obtained from the same sample, sequenced in a study of T cell responses to AZD1222 COVID-19 vaccine. Sequenced by immunoSEQ multiplex PCR; TCRdb stores in-frame clones only, minus some. The sample has about 120,000 clones, around 89% seen once; the top ten hold around 3.3%. The starting material was peripheral blood, obtained on day 0 of AZD1222 vaccination. These receptors were taken from an adult in good health.

The CDR3 loop reads CASRRDRQGLGGYTF. DNA for the CDR3: TGCGCCAGCAGACGGGATCGGCAGGGGCTAGGTGGCTACACCTTC. V usage is TRBV10-1 and J usage is TRBJ1-2; the D gene is possibly TRBD1 (6 bases). The V and J ends lost 6 bases and 7 bases respectively, with 21 bases between them. CDR1 WNHNN and CDR2 SYGVQD come from the germline V gene (reference sequence). There are 15 residues in the CDR3.

The V call is TRBV3-1 (or the pseudogene TRBV3-2), the J call TRBJ1-1, with D perhaps TRBD1 (5 bases). The CDR3 length is 12 residues. Deletions cut 3 bases from V and 5 bases from J, with 7 bases between. Germline CDR1 LGHDT, CDR2 YNNKEL (reference sequence). The chain's CDR3 is CASSQGGTEAFF. CDR3 DNA sequence: TGTGCCAGCAGCCAGGGGGGGACTGAAGCTTTCTTT.

The chain has TRBV18 and TRBJ2-5; D assignment may be TRBD1 or TRBD2 (6 bases each). The CDR3 spans 13 residues. Looked up from germline, CDR1 is KGHSH and CDR2 is LQKENI. Trimming stripped 3 bases from V and 5 bases from J, with 10 bases between. DNA of the CDR3: TGTGCCAGCTCACCCCGGGGGCGCGAGACCCAGTACTTC. It encodes CASSPRGRETQYF.

The chain uses TRBV2 and TRBJ1-2; D not resolved. V was clipped by 11 bases and J by 2 bases, with 9 bases between them. CDR3 size: 11 residues. Germline CDR1 is SNHLY and CDR2 is FYNNEI. CDR3: CAPGGNYGYTF. CDR3 nucleotides: TGTGCCCCCGGCGGGAACTATGGCTACACCTTC.

This clone came up a few times. V usage is TRBV10-3 and J usage is TRBJ1-2; the match to TRBD1 covers 8 bases. J lost 0 bases, V lost 5 bases, and 5 bases had no gene match. There are 15 residues in the CDR3. From germline, CDR1 is ENHRY and CDR2 SYGVKD. CDR3 amino acids: CAISTGQGANYGYTF. CDR3 coding DNA: TGTGCCATCAGTACCGGACAGGGAGCTAACTATGGCTACACCTTC.

The rearrangement uses TRBV16 and TRBJ2-1, with D maybe TRBD1 (6 bases). This CDR3 contains 13 residues. The V end was cut by 7 bases, the J end by 7 bases, with 14 bases between. CDR1 KGHSY and CDR2 FQNENV come from the germline V gene. CDR3 sequence reads: CASTPHRANEQFF. The CDR3 DNA sequence: TGTGCCAGCACCCCACACAGGGCGAATGAGCAGTTCTTC.

The chain recombines TRBV11-2 with TRBJ1-3, with D perhaps matching TRBD1 (5 bases). Germline-derived CDR1 and CDR2 are SGHAT and FQNNGV. The CDR3 contains 14 residues. With 6 bases removed from V and 3 bases from J, the gap between germline ends came to 12 bases. The CDR3 coding sequence is TGTGCCAGCAGGGAGTCAGGGCGTGGAAACACCATATATTTT. Translating gives CASRESGRGNTIYF.

V usage is TRBV28 and J usage is TRBJ1-5; D is ambiguous. The CDR3 sequence is 14 residues long. Germline CDR1 MDHEN, CDR2 SYDVKM. The ends were cut back, 5 bases at V and 1 base at J, with 9 bases in the middle. The CDR3: CASSDLGSNQPQHF. CDR3 nucleotides: TGTGCCAGCAGTGATCTGGGAAGCAATCAGCCCCAGCATTTT.

J is TRBJ2-7 and V is TRBV27; TRBD2 aligns across 8 bases. The CDR3 extends over 16 amino acids. J lost 0 bases, V lost 2 bases, and 6 bases had no gene match. Germline V gene data show CDR1 as MNHEY and CDR2 as SMNVEV (reference sequence). The CDR3 is CASSLRPSGHSYEQYF. The CDR3 DNA is TGTGCCAGCAGTTTACGGCCTAGCGGGCACTCCTACGAGCAGTACTTC.

The V gene is TRBV9, the J gene TRBJ2-1; D gene uncertain. Trimming left V 0 bases short and J 5 bases short, with 6 bases between. The V gene's germline CDR1 is SGDLS and CDR2 YYNGEE. The CDR3 has 13 amino acids. CDR3 sequence (DNA): TGTGCCAGCAGCGTAGTGGGAAACAATGAGCAGTTCTTC. It specifies CASSVVGNNEQFF.

The count of this clone is one. This chain joins TRBV27 and TRBJ2-7; TRBD2 aligns across 12 bases. Germline trimming cut 5 bases from V and 3 bases from J; bases unmatched to any gene: 8. The CDR3 spans 16 residues. Germline assignment: CDR1 MNHEY and CDR2 SMNVEV (reference sequence). In DNA, the CDR3 is TGTGCCAGCAGTCCGAGACTAGCGGGAGCCCTCTACGAGCAGTACTTC. It codes for CASSPRLAGALYEQYF.

The rearrangement links TRBV2 to TRBJ1-6, with a weak D call TRBD1 (6 bases). This CDR3 is 13 amino acids long. Trimming took off 6 bases at V and 9 bases at J, with 12 bases between the two ends. Germline V gene data show CDR1 as SNHLY and CDR2 as FYNNEI. Here the CDR3 reads CASSGDKSSPLHF. CDR3 sequence (DNA): TGTGCCAGCAGCGGGGACAAATCTTCACCCCTCCACTTT.

This chain uses TRBV4-3 with TRBJ2-1; 10 nucleotides align to TRBD1. The CDR3 covers 17 residues. V lost 1 base to trimming and J lost 8 bases; unmatched junction nucleotides: 11. Germline V gene sequence: CDR1 LGHNA, CDR2 YSLEER. CDR3 region: CASSQAAGTGVSYEQFF. The CDR3, as DNA: TGCGCCAGCAGCCAAGCAGCCGGGACAGGGGTTTCTTATGAGCAGTTCTTC.

The CDR3 spells CAISVEINSPLHF. CDR3 nucleotide sequence: TGTGCCATCAGTGTCGAGATTAATTCACCCCTCCACTTT. The chain links TRBV10-3 to TRBJ1-6; D is unresolved. Germline V lookup: CDR1 ENHRY, CDR2 SYGVKD. This CDR3 contains 13 residues. Trimming removed 4 bases from V and 6 bases from J, with 7 bases in between.

V is TRBV2 and J is TRBJ2-3; D possibly matches TRBD1 or TRBD2 (5 bases each). V shed 6 bases and J shed 9 bases, with 13 bases lying between them. In germline, CDR1 is SNHLY, CDR2 FYNNEI. The CDR3 runs 12 residues. The CDR3 here is CASRGTAGTQYF. DNA for the CDR3: TGTGCCAGCAGGGGGACGGCCGGCACGCAGTATTTT.

CDR3 in DNA: TGTGCCAGCAGCCAATCGGTACAGGTGATTAATGGCTACACCTTC. It yields the protein CASSQSVQVINGYTF. J is TRBJ1-2 and V is TRBV16; TRBD1 is a possible D gene (5 bases). The CDR3 length is 15 residues. CDR1 KGHSY and CDR2 FQNENV come from the germline V gene. With 0 bases removed from V and 6 bases from J, the gap between germline ends came to 14 bases.

This chain connects TRBV6-5 to TRBJ1-1, with D hard to call. Germline loops: CDR1 MNHEY, CDR2 SVGAGI. The V end lost 7 bases, the J end lost 0 bases, and 9 bases lay between the germline ends. The CDR3 totals 13 residues. The CDR3 loop is CASKRSMNTEAFF. The CDR3 coding sequence is TGTGCCAGCAAGAGGAGCATGAACACTGAAGCTTTCTTT.

The V call is TRBV4-3, the J call TRBJ1-2, with 8 bases identical to TRBD1. This CDR3 is 17 amino acids long. V trimming: 0 bases; J trimming: 7 bases; junction bases outside the gene matches: 13. Germline CDR1 reads LGHNA; CDR2 reads YSLEER. The CDR3: CASSQDMAQGAESGYTF. The CDR3 DNA reads TGCGCCAGCAGCCAAGATATGGCCCAGGGGGCGGAGAGTGGCTACACCTTC.

The chain combines TRBV18 with TRBJ2-7; a weak D match, TRBD1 (5 bases). CDR1 and CDR2 from the germline V gene are KGHSH and LQKENI. V lost 5 bases and J 0 bases, leaving 17 bases between the germline ends. This CDR3 spans 16 amino acids. In DNA, the CDR3 is TGTGCCAGCTCATCGCAATCAGGGTGGGGCTCCTACGAGCAGTACTTC. Translating it yields CASSSQSGWGSYEQYF.

This clone was counted a single time. The rearrangement joins TRBV28 to TRBJ2-2; 14 bases line up with TRBD2. V gave up 5 bases and J gave up 7 bases; unmatched junction bases: 9. The CDR3 consists of 17 residues. The germline V gene encodes CDR1 MDHEN and CDR2 SYDVKM. The CDR3: CASSARTSGRMGGELFF. In nucleotides, the CDR3 is TGTGCCAGCAGTGCCAGGACTAGCGGGAGGATGGGCGGGGAGCTGTTTTTT.

Concerning this clone itself: The junction does not match germline at one end; this may be a read error. The chain links TRBV14 to TRBJ2-5; D uncertain. Looked up from germline, CDR1 is SGHDN and CDR2 is FVKESK. This CDR3 comprises 13 residues. The CDR3 is CASSQAGPANPNF. CDR3 DNA sequence: TGTGCCAGCAGCCAAGCCGGACCGGCTAATCCCAACTTC.

The gene calls are TRBV18 and TRBJ1-6; D remains unclear. Germline lookup yields CDR1 KGHSH and CDR2 LQKENI. The CDR3 contains 14 residues. The V end was cut by 6 bases, the J end by 8 bases, with 14 bases between. CDR3 nucleotide sequence: TGTGCCAGCTCCACTTCGGGCAAGGATTCACCCCTCCACTTT. This translates into CASSTSGKDSPLHF.

The chain recombines TRBV19 with TRBJ1-6; D is uncertain. Germline values: CDR1 LNHDA, CDR2 SQIVND (reference sequence). The CDR3 totals 15 residues. Trimming shortened V by 0 bases and J by 7 bases, and 10 bases separated the two germline ends. The chain's CDR3 is CASSIEGKYNSPLHF. The CDR3 region has the DNA TGTGCCAGTAGTATAGAAGGAAAATACAATTCACCCCTCCACTTT.

J is TRBJ2-7 and V is TRBV6-2 or TRBV6-3; TRBD1 matches 9 bases. The V gene end was trimmed by 2 bases and the J gene end by 3 bases; junction bases not matched to a gene: 11. CDR1 is MNHEY, CDR2 SVGEGT, per germline. The CDR3 totals 17 residues. The CDR3 loop is CASSYDPPGQGLYEQYF. The CDR3 DNA is TGTGCCAGCAGTTACGACCCGCCGGGACAGGGCCTCTACGAGCAGTACTTC.

The sample holds one count of this clone. The rearrangement joins TRBV4-3 to TRBJ1-4; 10 bases are a match to TRBD1. V lost 0 bases, J lost 11 bases, and 12 bases stayed unmatched. There are 17 residues in the CDR3. Per the germline V gene, CDR1 is LGHNA and CDR2 is YSLEER. The DNA for the CDR3 is TGCGCCAGCAGCCAAGACTCGACCGGGGACAGGGGCGACAAACTGTTTTTT. Translation gives CASSQDSTGDRGDKLFF.

In its sample, this clone was seen once. This chain joins TRBV28 and TRBJ2-7, with D unresolved. V was shortened by 4 bases and J by 1 base, with 11 bases between the two germline ends. The CDR3 is 14 amino acids. Germline-derived CDR1 and CDR2 are MDHEN and SYDVKM. The DNA for the CDR3 is TGTGCCAGCAGTTCGGGCTACGGGTCCTACGAGCAGTACTTC. The encoded protein is CASSSGYGSYEQYF. Filled out from reference TRBV28 and TRBJ2-7, the complete variable domain reads DVKVTQSSRYLVKRTGEKVFLECVQDMDHENMFWYRQDPGLGLRLIYFSYDVKMKEKGDIPEGYSVSREKKERFSLILESASTNQTSMYLCASSSGYGSYEQYFGPGTRLTVT.

CDR3 amino acids: CASSLGRGTYNEQFF. In DNA, the CDR3 is TGTGCCAGCAGCTTAGGAAGGGGGACCTACAATGAGCAGTTCTTC. This rearrangement joins TRBV7-2 to TRBJ2-1; D may be TRBD1 (6 bases). The V gene's germline CDR1 is SGHTA and CDR2 FQGNSA. This CDR3 is 15 amino acids long. V was cut by 1 base and J by 2 bases, with 9 bases left in between.